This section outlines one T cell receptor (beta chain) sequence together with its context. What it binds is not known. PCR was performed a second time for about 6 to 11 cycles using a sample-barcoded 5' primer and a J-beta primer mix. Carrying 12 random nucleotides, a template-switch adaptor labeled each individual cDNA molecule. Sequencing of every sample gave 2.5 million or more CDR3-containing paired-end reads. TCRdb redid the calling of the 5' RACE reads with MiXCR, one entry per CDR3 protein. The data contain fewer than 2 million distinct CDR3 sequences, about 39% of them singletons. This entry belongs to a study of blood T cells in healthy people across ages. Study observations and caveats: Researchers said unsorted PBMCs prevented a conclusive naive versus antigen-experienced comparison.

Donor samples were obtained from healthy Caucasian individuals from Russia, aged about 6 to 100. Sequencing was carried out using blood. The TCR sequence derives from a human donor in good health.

CDR3 protein: CASSQEGIRSPVAFF. CDR3 nucleotide sequence: TGCGCCAGCAGCCAAGAGGGGATAAGGAGCCCTGTAGCTTTCTTT. The chain uses TRBV4-1 and TRBJ1-1; unclear D gene. This CDR3 is 15 amino acids long. The ends were cut back, 0 bases at V and 10 bases at J, with 18 bases in the middle. Germline V gives CDR1 MGHRA, CDR2 YSYEKL.